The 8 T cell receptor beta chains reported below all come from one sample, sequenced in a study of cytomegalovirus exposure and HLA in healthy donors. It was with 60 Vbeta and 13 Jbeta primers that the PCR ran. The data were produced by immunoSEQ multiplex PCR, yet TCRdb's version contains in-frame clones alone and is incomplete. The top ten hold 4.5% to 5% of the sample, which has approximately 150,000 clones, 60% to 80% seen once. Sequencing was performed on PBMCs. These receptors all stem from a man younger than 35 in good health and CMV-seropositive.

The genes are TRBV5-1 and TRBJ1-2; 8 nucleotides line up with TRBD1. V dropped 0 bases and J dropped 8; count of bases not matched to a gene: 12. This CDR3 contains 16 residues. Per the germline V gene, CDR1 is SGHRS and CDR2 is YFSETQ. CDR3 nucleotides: TGCGCCAGCAGCTTGGCCACCCAGGGGGCGCAAGGAGGCTACACCTTC. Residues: CASSLATQGAQGGYTF. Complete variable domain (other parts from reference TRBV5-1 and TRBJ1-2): KAGVTQTPRYLIKTRGQQVTLSCSPISGHRSVSWYQQTPGQGLQFLFEYFSETQRNKGNFPGRFSGRQFSNSRSEMNVSTLELGDSALYLCASSLATQGAQGGYTFGSGTRLTVV.

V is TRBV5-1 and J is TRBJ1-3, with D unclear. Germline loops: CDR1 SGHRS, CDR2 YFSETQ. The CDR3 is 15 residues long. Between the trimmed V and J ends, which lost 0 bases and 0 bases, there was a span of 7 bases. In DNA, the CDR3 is TGCGCCAGCAGCTTGGTAGCCAACTCTGGAAACACCATATATTTT. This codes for CASSLVANSGNTIYF.

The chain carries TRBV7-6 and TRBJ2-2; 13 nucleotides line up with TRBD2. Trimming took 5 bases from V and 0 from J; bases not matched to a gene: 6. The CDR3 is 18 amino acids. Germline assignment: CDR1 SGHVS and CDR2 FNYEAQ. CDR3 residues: CASSREGLAGTNTGELFF. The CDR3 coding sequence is TGTGCCAGCAGCCGTGAGGGACTAGCGGGAACGAACACCGGGGAGCTGTTTTTT.

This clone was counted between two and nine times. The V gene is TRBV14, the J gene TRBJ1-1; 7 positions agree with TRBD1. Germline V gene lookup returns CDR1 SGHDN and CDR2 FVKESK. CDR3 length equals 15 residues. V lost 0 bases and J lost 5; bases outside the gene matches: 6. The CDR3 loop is CASSQERGLETEAFF. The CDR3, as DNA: TGTGCCAGCAGCCAAGAAAGGGGGCTCGAAACTGAAGCTTTCTTT.

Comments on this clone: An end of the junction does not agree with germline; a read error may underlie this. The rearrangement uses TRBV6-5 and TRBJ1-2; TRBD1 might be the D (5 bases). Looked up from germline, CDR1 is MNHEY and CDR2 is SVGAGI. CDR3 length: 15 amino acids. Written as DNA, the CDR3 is TGTGCCAGCAGTTACGGTCCAGGCCGGGGGGATGGCCACACCTTC. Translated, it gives CASSYGPGRGDGHTF.

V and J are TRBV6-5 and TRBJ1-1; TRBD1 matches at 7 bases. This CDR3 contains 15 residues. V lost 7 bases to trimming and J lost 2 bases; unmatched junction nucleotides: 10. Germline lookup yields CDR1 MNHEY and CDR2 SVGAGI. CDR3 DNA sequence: TGTGCCAGCACCCGGGACAGACTAACAAACACTGAAGCTTTCTTT. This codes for CASTRDRLTNTEAFF.

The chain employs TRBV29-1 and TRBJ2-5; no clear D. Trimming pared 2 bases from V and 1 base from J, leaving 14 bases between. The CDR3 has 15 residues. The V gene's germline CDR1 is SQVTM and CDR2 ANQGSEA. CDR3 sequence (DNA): TGCAGCGTTGAAATTGGTGTGGGCTTCCAAGAGACCCAGTACTTC. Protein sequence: CSVEIGVGFQETQYF.

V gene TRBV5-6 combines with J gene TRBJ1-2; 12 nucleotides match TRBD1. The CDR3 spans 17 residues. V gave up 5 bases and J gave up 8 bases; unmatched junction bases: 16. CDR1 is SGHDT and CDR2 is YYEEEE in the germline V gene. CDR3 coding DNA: TGTGCCAGCAGTTTTGGGACAGGGGGCCTCCGATTTGGGGGCTACACCTTC. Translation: CASSFGTGGLRFGGYTF.